Listed below are T cell receptor beta chains from one sample, sequenced in a study of OX40 agonist ivuxolimab in advanced cancers. Repertoires were generated with immunoSEQ multiplex PCR, while TCRdb's copy carries only in-frame clones and drops some. The sample lists approximately 28,000 clones, 84% occurring once. This sample comprised CD4+ or CD8+ T cells sorted from blood, obtained in a trial of the OX40 agonist ivuxolimab. Receptors were obtained from an adult with an advanced solid tumor such as melanoma, head and neck, liver or kidney cancer. The CDR3 runs from the conserved cysteine through the conserved F or W. The order of the fields is D gene, clone size, J gene, V gene, CDR3 protein, CDR3 DNA. D genes are given only for firm matches. The listing skips clone size in some rows; elsewhere it reads once, few, many or a size class.

D: -
size: -
J: TRBJ1-1
V: TRBV19
CDR3: CASSIREMNTEAFF
DNA: TGTGCCAGTAGTATTAGGGAAATGAACACTGAAGCTTTCTTT

D: -
size: -
J: TRBJ1-6
V: TRBV19
CDR3: CASSPQGDLSSLHF
DNA: TGTGCCAGTAGTCCGCAGGGTGACCTTTCATCCCTCCACTTT

D: -
size: -
J: TRBJ2-7
V: TRBV5-6
CDR3: CASSLGQSSYEQYF
DNA: TGTGCCAGCAGCTTGGGACAGTCCTCCTACGAGCAGTACTTC

D: TRBD1
size: medium-sized
J: TRBJ1-4
V: TRBV5-3
CDR3: CARSLAGDRGEKLFF
DNA: TGTGCCAGAAGCTTGGCGGGGGACAGGGGCGAAAAACTGTTTTTT

D: -
size: -
J: TRBJ2-7
V: TRBV25-1
CDR3: CASSEYGDEQYF
DNA: TGTGCCAGCAGTGAATATGGAGACGAGCAGTACTTC

D: -
size: -
J: TRBJ1-4
V: TRBV15
CDR3: CATSFFPGGASREKLFF
DNA: TGTGCCACCAGCTTCTTCCCGGGGGGGGCCTCCAGGGAAAAACTGTTTTTT

D: -
size: medium-sized
J: TRBJ2-7
V: TRBV5-5
CDR3: CASSLGGLYEQYF
DNA: TGTGCCAGCAGCCTCGGGGGTCTCTACGAGCAGTACTTC

D: TRBD2
size: -
J: TRBJ2-5
V: TRBV5-1
CDR3: CASSLVASGVGETQYF
DNA: TGCGCCAGCAGCTTGGTGGCTAGCGGGGTAGGAGAGACCCAGTACTTC

D: TRBD2
size: once
J: TRBJ2-1
V: TRBV7-2
CDR3: CASSLGVLAGPYNEQFF
DNA: TGTGCCAGCAGCTTAGGGGTCCTAGCGGGACCCTACAATGAGCAGTTCTTC

D: -
size: once
J: TRBJ2-5
V: TRBV9
CDR3: CASSPGGLGVETQYF
DNA: TGTGCCAGCAGCCCAGGGGGACTAGGAGTTGAGACCCAGTACTTC

D: -
size: -
J: TRBJ1-1
V: TRBV19
CDR3: CASSISLNTEAFF
DNA: TGTGCCAGTAGTATAAGTCTCAACACTGAAGCTTTCTTT

D: -
size: -
J: TRBJ2-7
V: TRBV15
CDR3: CATSRALFNQFSDTYEQYF
DNA: TGTGCCACCAGCAGAGCCCTCTTCAACCAGTTTAGCGATACATACGAGCAGTACTTC

D: -
size: -
J: TRBJ1-1
V: TRBV29-1
CDR3: CSVMTGTTEAFF
DNA: TGCAGCGTTATGACGGGGACCACTGAAGCTTTCTTT

D: TRBD2
size: -
J: TRBJ2-7
V: TRBV7-2
CDR3: CASSSIAGGPDYEQYF
DNA: TGTGCCAGCAGTTCGATAGCGGGAGGGCCAGATTACGAGCAGTACTTC

D: TRBD2
size: -
J: TRBJ2-1
V: TRBV4-3
CDR3: CASSQETGGPYNEQFF
DNA: TGCGCCAGCAGCCAAGAAACGGGAGGGCCCTACAATGAGCAGTTCTTC

D: TRBD2
size: -
J: TRBJ2-1
V: TRBV4-1
CDR3: CASSHSSLALDEQFF
DNA: TGCGCCAGCAGCCACTCCTCACTAGCGTTGGATGAGCAGTTCTTC

D: TRBD2
size: -
J: TRBJ2-3
V: TRBV19
CDR3: CASSILLLAGGKTDTQYF
DNA: TGTGCCAGTAGTATTCTCCTACTAGCGGGAGGGAAAACAGATACGCAGTATTTT

D: -
size: -
J: TRBJ1-2
V: TRBV6-5
CDR3: CASSYAGSWYGYTF
DNA: TGTGCCAGCAGTTACGCGGGAAGTTGGTATGGCTACACCTTC

D: TRBD1
size: once
J: TRBJ2-2
V: TRBV27
CDR3: CASRAGTGGVGELFF
DNA: TGTGCCAGCAGGGCCGGGACAGGGGGGGTCGGGGAGCTGTTTTTT

D: -
size: -
J: TRBJ2-7
V: TRBV14
CDR3: CASSRDWGRAHEQYF
DNA: TGTGCCAGCAGCCGAGACTGGGGCAGGGCCCACGAGCAGTACTTC

D: -
size: -
J: TRBJ2-7
V: TRBV5-1
CDR3: CASSLAQGGTYEQYF
DNA: TGCGCCAGCAGCTTGGCCCAGGGGGGGACCTACGAGCAGTACTTC

D: TRBD2
size: -
J: TRBJ2-2
V: TRBV7-9
CDR3: CASSLFAGGNTGELFF
DNA: TGTGCCAGCAGCTTATTCGCGGGAGGGAACACCGGGGAGCTGTTTTTT

D: -
size: -
J: TRBJ2-7
V: TRBV4-1
CDR3: CASSQDPSSYEQYF
DNA: TGCGCCAGCAGCCAAGATCCCAGCTCCTACGAGCAGTACTTC